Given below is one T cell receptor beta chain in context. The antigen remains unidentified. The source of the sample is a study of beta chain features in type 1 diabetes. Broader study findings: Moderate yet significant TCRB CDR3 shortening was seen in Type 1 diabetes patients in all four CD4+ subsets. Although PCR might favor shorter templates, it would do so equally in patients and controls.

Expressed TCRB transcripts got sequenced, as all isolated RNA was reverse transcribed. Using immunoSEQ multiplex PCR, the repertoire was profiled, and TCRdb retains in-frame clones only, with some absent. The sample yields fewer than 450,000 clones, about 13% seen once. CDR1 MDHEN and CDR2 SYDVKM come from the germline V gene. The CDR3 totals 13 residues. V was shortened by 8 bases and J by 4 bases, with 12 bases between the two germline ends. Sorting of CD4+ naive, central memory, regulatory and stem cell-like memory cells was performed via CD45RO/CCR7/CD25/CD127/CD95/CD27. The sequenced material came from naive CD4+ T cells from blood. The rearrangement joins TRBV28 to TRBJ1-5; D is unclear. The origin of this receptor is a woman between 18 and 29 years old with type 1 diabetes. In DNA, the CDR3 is TGTGCCAGCCAGAGGAACCTTAATCAGCCCCAGCATTTT. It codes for CASQRNLNQPQHF.